This T cell receptor beta chain was captured in a study of blood T cell repertoires in COVID-19. On the study more broadly: The study drew acute and convalescent COVID-19 samples from the United States, Italy and Spain. Sources were T cells, B-cell-depleted T cells, or PBMCs; the material itself was cDNA or gDNA.

As originally analysed: Amplified reference gene primers provided the basis for estimating nucleated cell counts. Only in-frame clones appear in the TCRdb table, and some are missing; sequencing was by immunoSEQ multiplex PCR. That table is the source of V, J and clone size, and D and trimming were worked out from the DNA. The sample consists of 55,000 to 75,000 clones, 70% to 85% of them appearing once. V was trimmed by 2 bases and J by 4 bases, leaving 5 bases between them. This CDR3 comprises 12 residues. Per germline, CDR1 MNHEY and CDR2 SVGAGI. This TCR came from an older man with active COVID-19. V is TRBV6-5 and J is TRBJ1-2; D is undetermined. The sample comprised peripheral blood. In DNA, the CDR3 is TGTGCCAGCAGTTACGGCGGCTATGGCTACACCTTC. This codes for CASSYGGYGYTF.